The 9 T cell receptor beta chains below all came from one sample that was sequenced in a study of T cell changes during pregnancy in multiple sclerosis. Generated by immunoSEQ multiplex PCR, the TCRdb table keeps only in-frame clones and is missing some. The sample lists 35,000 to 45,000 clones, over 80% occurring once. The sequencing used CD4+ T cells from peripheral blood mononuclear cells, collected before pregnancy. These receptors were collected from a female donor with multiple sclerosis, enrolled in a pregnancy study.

This CDR3 is CASRGPGLSYEQYF. CDR3 sequence (DNA): TGTGCCAGCAGGGGACCGGGACTGTCCTACGAGCAGTACTTC. V gene TRBV6-5 combines with J gene TRBJ2-7; tentative D call: TRBD2 (6 bases). Trimming stripped 6 bases from V and 1 base from J, with 13 bases between. CDR3 length: 14 residues. Per the germline V gene, CDR1 is MNHEY and CDR2 is SVGAGI.

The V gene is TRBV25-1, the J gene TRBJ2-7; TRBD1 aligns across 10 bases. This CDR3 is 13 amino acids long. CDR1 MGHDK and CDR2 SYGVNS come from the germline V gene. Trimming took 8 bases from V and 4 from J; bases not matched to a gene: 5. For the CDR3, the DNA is TGTGCCAGCGGACGACAGGGGGCGTACGAGCAGTACTTC. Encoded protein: CASGRQGAYEQYF.

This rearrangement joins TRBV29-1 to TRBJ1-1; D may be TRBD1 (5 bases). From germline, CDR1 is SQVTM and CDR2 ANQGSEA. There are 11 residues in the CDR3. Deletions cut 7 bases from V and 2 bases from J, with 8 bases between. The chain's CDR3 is CSGGFNTEAFF. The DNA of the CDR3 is TGCAGCGGGGGCTTCAACACTGAAGCTTTCTTT.

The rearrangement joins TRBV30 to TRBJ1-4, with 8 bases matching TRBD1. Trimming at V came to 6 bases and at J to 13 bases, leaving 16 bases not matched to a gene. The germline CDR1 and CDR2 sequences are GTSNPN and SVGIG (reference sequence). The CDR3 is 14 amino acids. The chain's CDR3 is CACPGQGSGRGLFF. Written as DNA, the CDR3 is TGTGCCTGCCCCGGACAGGGCAGCGGTCGGGGACTGTTTTTT. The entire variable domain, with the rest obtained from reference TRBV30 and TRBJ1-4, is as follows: SQTIHQWPATLVQPVGSPLSLECTVEGTSNPNLYWYRQAAGRGLQLLFYSVGIGQISSEVPQNLSASRPQDRQFILSSKKLLLSDSGFYLCACPGQGSGRGLFFGSGTQLSVL.

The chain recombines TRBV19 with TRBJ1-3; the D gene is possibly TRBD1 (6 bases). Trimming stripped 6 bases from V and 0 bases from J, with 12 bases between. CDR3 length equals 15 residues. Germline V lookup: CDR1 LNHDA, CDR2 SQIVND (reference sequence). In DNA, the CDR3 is TGTGCCAGTAGCCAGACAGGACTCTCTGGAAACACCATATATTTT. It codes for CASSQTGLSGNTIYF.

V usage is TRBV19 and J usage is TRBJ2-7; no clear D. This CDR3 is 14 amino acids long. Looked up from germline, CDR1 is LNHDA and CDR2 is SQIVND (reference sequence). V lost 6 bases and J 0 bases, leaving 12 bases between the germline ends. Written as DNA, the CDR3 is TGTGCCAGTAGGCCATACCCGAGCTCCTACGAGCAGTACTTC. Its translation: CASRPYPSSYEQYF.

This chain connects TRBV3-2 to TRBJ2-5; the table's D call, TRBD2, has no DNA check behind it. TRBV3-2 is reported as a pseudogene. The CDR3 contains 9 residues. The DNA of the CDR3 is TGTGCCAGCAGCACGAGACAGTACTTC. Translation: CASSTRQYF.

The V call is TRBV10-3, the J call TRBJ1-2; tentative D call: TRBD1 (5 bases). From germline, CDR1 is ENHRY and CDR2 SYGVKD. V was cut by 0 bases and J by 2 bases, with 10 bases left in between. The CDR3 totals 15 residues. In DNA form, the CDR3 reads TGTGCCATCAGTGAGTCAGCCCAGGGAAACTATGGCTACACCTTC. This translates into CAISESAQGNYGYTF.

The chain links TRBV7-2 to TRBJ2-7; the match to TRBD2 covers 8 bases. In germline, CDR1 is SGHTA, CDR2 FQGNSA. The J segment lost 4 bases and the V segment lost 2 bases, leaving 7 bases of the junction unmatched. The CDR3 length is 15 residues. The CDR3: CASSLRSGGAYEQYF. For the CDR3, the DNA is TGTGCCAGCAGCTTACGCTCCGGGGGGGCTTACGAGCAGTACTTC.